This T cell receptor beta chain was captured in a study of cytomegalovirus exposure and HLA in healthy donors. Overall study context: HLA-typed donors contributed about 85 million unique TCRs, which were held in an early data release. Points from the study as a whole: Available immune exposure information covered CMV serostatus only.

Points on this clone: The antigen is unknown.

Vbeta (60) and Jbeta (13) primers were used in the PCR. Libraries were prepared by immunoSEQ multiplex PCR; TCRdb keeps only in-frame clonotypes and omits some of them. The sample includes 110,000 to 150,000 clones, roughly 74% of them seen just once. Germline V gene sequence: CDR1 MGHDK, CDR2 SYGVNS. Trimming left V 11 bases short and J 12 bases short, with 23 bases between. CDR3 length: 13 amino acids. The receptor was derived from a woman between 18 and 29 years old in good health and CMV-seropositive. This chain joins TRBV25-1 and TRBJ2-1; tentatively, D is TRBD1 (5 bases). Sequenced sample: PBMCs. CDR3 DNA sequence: TGTGCCGCTGGGGCTGCATTAATAATTGGGCAGTTCTTC. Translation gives CAAGAALIIGQFF. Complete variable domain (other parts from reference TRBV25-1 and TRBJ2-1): EADIYQTPRYLVIGTGKKITLECSQTMGHDKMYWYQQDPGMELHLIHYSYGVNSTEKGDLSSESTVSRIRTEHFPLTLESARPSHTSQYLCAAGAALIIGQFFGPGTRLTVL.